This TCR beta chain was recovered during a study of CD8+ T cells in alopecia areata. In the study overall: The drug, oral tofacitinib, was given to treated patients at 5 to 10 mg twice daily.

cDNA prepared by RNA extraction and subsequent reverse transcription served as the template for sequencing. Measured with immunoSEQ multiplex PCR; TCRdb has only the in-frame clones, and not every one. The sample has fewer than 250,000 clones, approximately 56% seen once; the top ten hold roughly 0.71%. This clone was observed a few times. The antigen remains undetermined. Study outcomes and limitations: Among the 100 top clones, expanded CD8+ clones, like scalp clonality, were significantly decreased by tofacitinib. It was observed that many expanded lesional clones persisted in scalp and blood during tofacitinib.

Looked up from germline, CDR1 is SGHRS and CDR2 is YFSETQ. The CDR3 sequence is 16 residues long. The J segment lost 0 bases and the V segment lost 1 base, leaving 2 bases of the junction unmatched. Treatment specified: oral pan-JAK inhibitor, 5-10 mg twice daily. Collection of lesional scalp punch biopsies and peripheral blood was performed in alopecia areata patients. Sequenced material: CD4+ T cells sorted from blood, taken at week 4, from a patient treated with tofacitinib. This clonotype originated in a human donor with alopecia areata. This sequence joins TRBV5-1 and TRBJ2-7; 12 positions agree with TRBD2. CDR3 in amino acids: CASSLTLAGGSYEQYF. CDR3 in DNA: TGCGCCAGCAGCTTGACACTAGCGGGAGGCTCCTACGAGCAGTACTTC.